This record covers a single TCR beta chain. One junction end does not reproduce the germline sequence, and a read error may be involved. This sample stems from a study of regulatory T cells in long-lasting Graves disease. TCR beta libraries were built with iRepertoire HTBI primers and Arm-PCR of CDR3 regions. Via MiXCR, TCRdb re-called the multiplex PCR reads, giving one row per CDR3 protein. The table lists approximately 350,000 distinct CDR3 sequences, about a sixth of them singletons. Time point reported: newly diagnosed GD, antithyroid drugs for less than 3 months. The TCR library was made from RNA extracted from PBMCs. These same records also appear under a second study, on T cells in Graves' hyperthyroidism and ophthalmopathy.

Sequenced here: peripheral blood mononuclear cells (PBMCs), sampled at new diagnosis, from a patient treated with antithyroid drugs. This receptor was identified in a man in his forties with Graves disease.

CDR3 nucleotide sequence: TGCGCCAGCAGCCAAGGGTCTAGCGGGGGTGGAAAGACCCAGTACTTC. It encodes CASSQGSSGGGKTQYF. The chain has TRBV7-9 and TRBJ2-3; 10 bases are shared with TRBD2. TRBJ2-5 matches the DNA end more closely, so the J call is doubtful. Germline assignment: CDR1 SEHNR and CDR2 FQNEAQ (reference sequence). The CDR3 covers 16 residues.